Following are 21 T cell receptor beta chains from one sample sequenced in a study of shared clonotypes between healthy human individuals (TCRdb year 2020). Library generation was performed with the immunoSEQ multiplex PCR assay. TCRdb stores this immuneACCESS table with in-frame sequences only. Part of the clones is absent; in the studies checked, under half of the shortfall reflects unresolved V genes, and no reason is known for the rest. The sample profile shows roughly 2.5 million clones; around 90% of them were found once. 0.14% of the sample belongs to the ten largest clones. The material sequenced was naive CD4+ T cells sorted from blood. The cell subset or site label corresponds to: CD45RA+ positively selected. The receptors were gathered from a man aged 18 to 35 in good health.

The gene calls are TRBV19 and TRBJ2-2; D call uncertain. CDR3 size: 14 residues. Germline CDR1 and CDR2: LNHDA and SQIVND (reference sequence). The ends were cut back, 2 bases at V and 4 bases at J, with 8 bases in the middle. As DNA, the CDR3 is TGTGCCAGTAGTATAAATTCCCCCACCGGGGAGCTGTTTTTT. Amino acids: CASSINSPTGELFF.

This clone was observed a single time. The chain recombines TRBV5-1 with TRBJ2-3; D possibly corresponds to TRBD2 (5 bases). The CDR3 loop spans 14 amino acids. CDR1 and CDR2 (germline): SGHRS, YFSETQ. V was pared by 0 bases and J by 6 bases, with 11 bases between. CDR3 nucleotides: TGCGCCAGCAGCTTGGTTGCGGACTCCGATACGCAGTATTTT. Encoded protein: CASSLVADSDTQYF.

The chain is built from TRBV7-2 and TRBJ2-7; possibly TRBD1 for D (5 bases). Germline V CDR1 and CDR2: SGHTA, FQGNSA. This CDR3 region has 15 residues. V dropped 2 bases and J dropped 0 bases, with 11 bases sitting between them. CDR3 amino acids: CASSLTGQPSYEQYF. The CDR3 coding sequence is TGTGCCAGCAGCTTAACAGGACAACCCTCCTACGAGCAGTACTTC.

The J gene is TRBJ2-2, the V gene TRBV5-4, with D perhaps being TRBD1 or TRBD2 (5 bases each). The CDR3 contains 13 residues. In germline, CDR1 is SGHNT, CDR2 YYREEE (reference sequence). V lost 5 bases and J lost 8, with 13 bases in between. The CDR3: CASSVGTLGELFF. DNA of the CDR3: TGTGCCAGCAGTGTGGGGACGCTTGGGGAGCTGTTTTTT.

The chain carries TRBV5-5 and TRBJ1-1; 9 bases fit TRBD1. Trimming removed 3 bases from V and 1 base from J; junction bases left unmatched: 7. CDR3 length: 16 amino acids. In germline, CDR1 is SGHKS, CDR2 YYEKEE (reference sequence). CDR3 sequence: CASSSRPGQGNTEAFF. DNA of the CDR3: TGTGCCAGCAGCTCGCGCCCGGGACAGGGGAACACTGAAGCTTTCTTT.

V and J are TRBV19 and TRBJ2-1; D remains ambiguous. The CDR3 contains 13 residues. CDR1 is LNHDA and CDR2 is SQIVND in the germline V gene (reference sequence). V was shortened by 6 bases and J by 7 bases, with 13 bases between the two germline ends. CDR3 sequence reads: CASRSADRNEQFF. CDR3 DNA sequence: TGTGCCAGTAGATCGGCGGACCGGAATGAGCAGTTCTTC.

The chain has TRBV5-4 and TRBJ2-5; TRBD2 matches 8 bases. CDR1 is SGHNT, CDR2 YYREEE, per germline (reference sequence). With 0 bases clipped from V and 5 bases from J, the junction kept 6 bases outside the gene matches. This CDR3 region has 15 residues. CDR3 in amino acids: CASSLAGGREETQYF. CDR3 sequence (DNA): TGTGCCAGCAGCTTGGCGGGGGGGCGAGAGGAGACCCAGTACTTC.

This rearrangement joins TRBV19 to TRBJ2-5; perhaps TRBD1 as D (8 bases). The CDR3 extends over 15 amino acids. Deletions cut 6 bases from V and 5 bases from J, with 19 bases between. CDR1 LNHDA and CDR2 SQIVND come from the germline V gene (reference sequence). CDR3 sequence (DNA): TGTGCCAGTAGGGCGGGGGACAGGCGGTGGGAGACCCAGTACTTC. Residues: CASRAGDRRWETQYF.

The chain has TRBV29-1 and TRBJ1-4, with a weak D call TRBD1 (5 bases). There are 15 residues in the CDR3. V dropped 5 bases and J dropped 0 bases, with 13 bases sitting between them. Per germline, CDR1 SQVTM and CDR2 ANQGSEA. CDR3 protein: CSVPGVGATNEKLFF. In DNA, the CDR3 is TGCAGCGTTCCCGGAGTGGGGGCAACTAATGAAAAACTGTTTTTT.

The chain recombines TRBV5-8 with TRBJ2-5; no reliable D call. Germline values: CDR1 SGHTS, CDR2 YDEGEE. This CDR3 has 13 amino acids. V was clipped by 1 base and J by 5 bases, with 9 bases between them. The CDR3 DNA reads as TGTGCCAGCAGCTTGAGGCGGCTGGAGACCCAGTACTTC. Translating it yields CASSLRRLETQYF.

The genes are TRBV6-1 and TRBJ2-1; 8 bases are a match to TRBD1. Per the germline V gene, CDR1 is MNHNS and CDR2 is SASEGT. The CDR3 is made up of 11 amino acids. Trimming took 4 bases from V and 10 from J; bases not matched to a gene: 0. For the CDR3, the DNA is TGTGCCAGCAGTGGACAGGGGGAGCAGTTCTTC. Residues: CASSGQGEQFF.

The chain carries TRBV5-1 and TRBJ2-5; 7 bases fit TRBD1. The germline V gene encodes CDR1 SGHRS and CDR2 YFSETQ. The V and J ends lost 1 base and 2 bases, in that order; junction bases with no gene match: 5. CDR3 size: 15 residues. In nucleotides, the CDR3 is TGCGCCAGCAGCTTGTGGACAGGACCACAAGAGACCCAGTACTTC. It specifies CASSLWTGPQETQYF.

This chain connects TRBV18 to TRBJ2-3; the match to TRBD1 covers 8 bases. CDR1 is KGHSH, CDR2 LQKENI, per germline. V lost 2 bases and J lost 0; bases outside the gene matches: 7. This CDR3 is 17 amino acids long. The CDR3 nucleotides read TGTGCCAGCTCACCAGTTATTGGGACAGGAAGCACAGATACGCAGTATTTT. This gives the protein CASSPVIGTGSTDTQYF.

The rearrangement uses TRBV10-2 and TRBJ1-2, with unresolved D. From germline, CDR1 is WSHSY and CDR2 SAAADI. Trimming cost V 2 bases and J 7 bases, with 11 bases left between them. The CDR3 covers 13 residues. CDR3 region: CASSEAVMSGYTF. The CDR3 DNA reads TGCGCCAGCAGTGAGGCAGTTATGAGTGGCTACACCTTC.

This chain joins TRBV27 and TRBJ1-2; no clear D. Germline V CDR1 and CDR2: MNHEY, SMNVEV (reference sequence). The CDR3 covers 15 residues. The V gene lost 6 bases and the J gene lost 4 bases, with 18 bases spanning the gap. CDR3 DNA sequence: TGTGCCAGCAGCCCTTTTATTACTCCCCGCTATGGCTACACCTTC. This codes for CASSPFITPRYGYTF.

This clone was detected a few times. The chain employs TRBV30 and TRBJ1-2, with a possible D match to TRBD1 (6 bases). Germline values: CDR1 GTSNPN, CDR2 SVGIG (reference sequence). The CDR3 runs to 11 residues. Trimming left V 6 bases short and J 9 bases short, with 14 bases between. CDR3 sequence: CACPRGPSYTF. The CDR3 nucleotides are TGTGCCTGTCCCAGGGGCCCTAGCTACACCTTC.

This clone has more than one count but fewer than ten. Other DNA variants within this sample encode the same CDR3. This chain connects TRBV9 to TRBJ2-7, with TRBD1 identical over 11 bases. V gave up 3 bases and J gave up 4 bases; unmatched junction bases: 3. Germline values: CDR1 SGDLS, CDR2 YYNGEE. The CDR3 contains 14 residues. This CDR3 is CASSAGTGGYEQYF. Written as DNA, the CDR3 is TGTGCCAGCAGCGCCGGGACAGGGGGGTACGAGCAGTACTTC.

The CDR3 region is CASRGAGEQYF. In DNA form, the CDR3 reads TGTGCCAGCAGGGGCGCGGGTGAGCAGTACTTC. The chain has TRBV7-9 and TRBJ2-7, with D perhaps TRBD2 (5 bases). This CDR3 is built from 11 residues. CDR1 is SEHNR, CDR2 FQNEAQ, per germline (reference sequence). The germline V and J ends were trimmed by 6 bases and 7 bases, with 10 bases remaining between them.

This chain uses TRBV15 with TRBJ2-2; no clear D gene. The V gene's germline CDR1 is LNHNV and CDR2 YYDKDF (reference sequence). This CDR3 contains 14 residues. V gave up 2 bases and J gave up 6 bases, with 10 bases separating them. CDR3 residues: CATSRPTTAGELFF. The DNA for the CDR3 is TGTGCCACCAGCAGACCAACTACGGCCGGGGAGCTGTTTTTT.

The count of this clone is one. V is TRBV5-1 and J is TRBJ1-4, with D hard to call. The germline V gene has CDR1 SGHRS and CDR2 YFSETQ. V was pared by 4 bases and J by 5 bases, with 6 bases between. This CDR3 is built from 12 residues. The CDR3 DNA follows: TGCGCCAGCAGCCGCGGGAATGAAAAACTGTTTTTT. Translating gives CASSRGNEKLFF.

This clone was observed once. This chain connects TRBV5-6 to TRBJ1-4; D ambiguous. CDR3 length equals 16 residues. From germline, CDR1 is SGHDT and CDR2 YYEEEE. Trimming left V 1 base short and J 1 base short, with 11 bases between. In DNA, the CDR3 is TGTGCCAGCAGCTTGAACGGGGAGGGAACTAATGAAAAACTGTTTTTT. As protein: CASSLNGEGTNEKLFF.